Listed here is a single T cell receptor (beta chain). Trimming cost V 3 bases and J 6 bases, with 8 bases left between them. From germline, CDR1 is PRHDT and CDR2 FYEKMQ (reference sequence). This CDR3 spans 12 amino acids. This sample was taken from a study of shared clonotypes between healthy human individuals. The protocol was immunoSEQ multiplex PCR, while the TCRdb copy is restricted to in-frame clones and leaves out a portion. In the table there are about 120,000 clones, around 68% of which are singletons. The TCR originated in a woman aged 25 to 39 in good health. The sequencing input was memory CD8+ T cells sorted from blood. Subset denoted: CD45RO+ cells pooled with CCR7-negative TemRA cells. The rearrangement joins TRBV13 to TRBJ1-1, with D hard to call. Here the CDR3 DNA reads TGTGCCAGCAGCTTCACCCGCCCTGAAGCTTTCTTT. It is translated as CASSFTRPEAFF.